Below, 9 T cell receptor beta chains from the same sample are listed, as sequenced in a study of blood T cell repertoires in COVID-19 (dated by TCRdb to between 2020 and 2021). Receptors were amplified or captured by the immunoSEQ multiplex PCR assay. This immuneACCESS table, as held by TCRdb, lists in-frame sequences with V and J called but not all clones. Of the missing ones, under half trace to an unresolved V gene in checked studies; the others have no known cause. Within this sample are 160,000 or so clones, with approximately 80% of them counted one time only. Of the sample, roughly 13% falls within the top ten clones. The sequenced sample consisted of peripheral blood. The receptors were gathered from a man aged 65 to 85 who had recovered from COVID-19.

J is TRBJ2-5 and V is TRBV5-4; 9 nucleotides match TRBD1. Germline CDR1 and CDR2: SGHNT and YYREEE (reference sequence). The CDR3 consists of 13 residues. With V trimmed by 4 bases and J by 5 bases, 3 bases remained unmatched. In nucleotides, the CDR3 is TGTGCCAGCAGCCGTGACAGGGGGGAGACCCAGTACTTC. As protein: CASSRDRGETQYF.

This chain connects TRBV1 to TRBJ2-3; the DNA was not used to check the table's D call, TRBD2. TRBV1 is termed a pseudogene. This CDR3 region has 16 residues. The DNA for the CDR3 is TGCACCAGCAGCCACCCGAAGGGAGTGGGCACAGATACGCAGTATTTT. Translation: CTSSHPKGVGTDTQYF.

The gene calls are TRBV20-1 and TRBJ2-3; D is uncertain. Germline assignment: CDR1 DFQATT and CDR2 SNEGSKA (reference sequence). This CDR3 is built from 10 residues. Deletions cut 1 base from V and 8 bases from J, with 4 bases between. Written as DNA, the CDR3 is TGCAGTGCTAGAGCGGGTACGCAGTATTTT. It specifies CSARAGTQYF.

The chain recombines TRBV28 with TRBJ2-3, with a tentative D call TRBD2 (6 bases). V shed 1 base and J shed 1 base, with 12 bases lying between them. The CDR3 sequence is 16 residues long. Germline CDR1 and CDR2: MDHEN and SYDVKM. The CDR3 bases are TGTGCCAGCAGTTTATTCTTTGCGGGACGCACAGATACGCAGTATTTT. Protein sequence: CASSLFFAGRTDTQYF.

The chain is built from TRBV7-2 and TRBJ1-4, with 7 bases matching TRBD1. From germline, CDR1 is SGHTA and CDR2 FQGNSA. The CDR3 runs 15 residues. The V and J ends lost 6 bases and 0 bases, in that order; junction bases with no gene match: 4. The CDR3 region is CASSTGAATNEKLFF. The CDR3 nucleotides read TGTGCCAGCAGTACAGGGGCGGCAACTAATGAAAAACTGTTTTTT.

CDR3 sequence reads: CASSWGTGSNEQFF. DNA for the CDR3: TGTGCCAGCAGCTGGGGGACAGGGAGTAATGAGCAGTTCTTC. The V call is TRBV5-5, the J call TRBJ2-1; 9 bases fit TRBD1. The V and J ends lost 3 bases and 7 bases, in that order; junction bases with no gene match: 5. Germline V gene lookup returns CDR1 SGHKS and CDR2 YYEKEE (reference sequence). CDR3 length: 14 residues.

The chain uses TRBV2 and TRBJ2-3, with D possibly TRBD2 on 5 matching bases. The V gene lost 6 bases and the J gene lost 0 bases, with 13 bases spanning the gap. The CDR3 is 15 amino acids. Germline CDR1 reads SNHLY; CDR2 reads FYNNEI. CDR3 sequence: CASRRAARSTDTQYF. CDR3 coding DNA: TGTGCCAGCAGGAGGGCGGCCCGTAGCACAGATACGCAGTATTTT.

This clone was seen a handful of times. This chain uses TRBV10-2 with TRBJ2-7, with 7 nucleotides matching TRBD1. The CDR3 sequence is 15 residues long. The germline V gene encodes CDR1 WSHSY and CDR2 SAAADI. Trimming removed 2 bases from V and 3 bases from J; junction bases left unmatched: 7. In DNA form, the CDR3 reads TGCGCCAGCAGTGAGGAGGGGGCGCTAAGCTACGAGCAGTACTTC. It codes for CASSEEGALSYEQYF.

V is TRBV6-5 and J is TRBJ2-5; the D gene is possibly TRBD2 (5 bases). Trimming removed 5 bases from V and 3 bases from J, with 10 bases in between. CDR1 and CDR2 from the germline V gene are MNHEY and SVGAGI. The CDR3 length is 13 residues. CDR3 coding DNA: TGTGCCAGCAGTCCCCAAGCGGAAGAGACCCAGTACTTC. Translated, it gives CASSPQAEETQYF.